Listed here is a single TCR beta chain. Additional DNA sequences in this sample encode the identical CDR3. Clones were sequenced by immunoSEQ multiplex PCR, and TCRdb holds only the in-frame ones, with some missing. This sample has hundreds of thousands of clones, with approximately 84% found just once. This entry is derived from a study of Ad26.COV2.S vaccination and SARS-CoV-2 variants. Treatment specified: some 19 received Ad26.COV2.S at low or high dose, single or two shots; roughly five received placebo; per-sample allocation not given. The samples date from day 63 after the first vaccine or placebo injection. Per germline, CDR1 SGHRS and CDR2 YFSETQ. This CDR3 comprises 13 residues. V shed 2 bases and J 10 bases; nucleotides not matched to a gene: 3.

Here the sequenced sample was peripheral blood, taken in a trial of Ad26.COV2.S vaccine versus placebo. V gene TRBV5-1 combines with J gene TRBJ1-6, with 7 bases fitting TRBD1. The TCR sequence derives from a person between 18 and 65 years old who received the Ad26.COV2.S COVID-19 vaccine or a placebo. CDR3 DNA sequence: TGCGCCAGCAGCTTAGGGGGCGGGTCACCCCTCCACTTT. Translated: CASSLGGGSPLHF. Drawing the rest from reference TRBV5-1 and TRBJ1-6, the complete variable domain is KAGVTQTPRYLIKTRGQQVTLSCSPISGHRSVSWYQQTPGQGLQFLFEYFSETQRNKGNFPGRFSGRQFSNSRSEMNVSTLELGDSALYLCASSLGGGSPLHFGNGTRLTVT.